The following is a T cell receptor (beta chain) sequence with its context. Sequencing was performed with immunoSEQ multiplex PCR; in TCRdb, only in-frame clones are kept and a portion is missing. The sample lists 140,000 to 150,000 clones, roughly 90% occurring once. This sample was taken from a study of blood T cell repertoires in COVID-19. Trimming took off 4 bases at V and 0 bases at J, with 11 bases between the two ends. There are 14 residues in the CDR3. Germline CDR1 and CDR2: SGHRS and YFSETQ. V and J are TRBV5-1 and TRBJ2-7; unclear D gene. The sequence derives from a human donor in a cohort sampled during active COVID-19. Sequencing was done on a sample of peripheral blood. CDR3 region: CASSPKAGSYEQYF. Written as DNA, the CDR3 is TGCGCCAGCAGCCCAAAAGCCGGCTCCTACGAGCAGTACTTC.